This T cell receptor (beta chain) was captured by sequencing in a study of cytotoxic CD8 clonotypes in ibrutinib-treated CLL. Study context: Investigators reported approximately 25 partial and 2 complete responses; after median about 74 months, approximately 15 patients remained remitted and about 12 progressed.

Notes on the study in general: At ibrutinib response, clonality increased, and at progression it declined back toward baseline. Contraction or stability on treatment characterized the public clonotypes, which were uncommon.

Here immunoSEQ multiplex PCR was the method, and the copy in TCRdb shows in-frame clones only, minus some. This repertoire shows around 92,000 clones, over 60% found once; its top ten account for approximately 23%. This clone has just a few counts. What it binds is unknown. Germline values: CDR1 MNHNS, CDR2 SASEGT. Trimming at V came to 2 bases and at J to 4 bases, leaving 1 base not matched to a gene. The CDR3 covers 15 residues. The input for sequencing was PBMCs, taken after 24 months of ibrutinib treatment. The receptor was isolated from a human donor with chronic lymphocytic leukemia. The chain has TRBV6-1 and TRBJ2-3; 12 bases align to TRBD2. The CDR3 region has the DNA TGTGCCAGCAGTGAACTAGCGGGAGGGCCAGATACGCAGTATTTT. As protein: CASSELAGGPDTQYF.